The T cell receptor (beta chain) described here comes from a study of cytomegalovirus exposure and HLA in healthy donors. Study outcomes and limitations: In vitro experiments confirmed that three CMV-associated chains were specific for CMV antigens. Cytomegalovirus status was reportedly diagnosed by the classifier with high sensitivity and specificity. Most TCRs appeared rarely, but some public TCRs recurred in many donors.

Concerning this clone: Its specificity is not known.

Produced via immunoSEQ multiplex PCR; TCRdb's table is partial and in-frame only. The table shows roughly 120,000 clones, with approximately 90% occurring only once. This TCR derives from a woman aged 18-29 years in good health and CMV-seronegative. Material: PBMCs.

CDR3 DNA: TGCAGCGTTGAAATCTTTGAGGAGCAGTACTTC. It translates to CSVEIFEEQYF. The chain employs TRBV29-1 and TRBJ2-7, with D unclear. The CDR3 length is 11 residues. Per germline, CDR1 SQVTM and CDR2 ANQGSEA. V gave up 2 bases and J gave up 7 bases, with 9 bases separating them.